This entry lists 22 T cell receptor beta chains sequenced from one sample in a study of T cell changes during pregnancy in multiple sclerosis (dated by TCRdb to between 2019 and 2020). Libraries were constructed by the immunoSEQ multiplex PCR assay. In its TCRdb copy, this immuneACCESS table keeps in-frame sequences only and misses some clones. Where compared with another copy, unresolved V genes explain less than half of these, and the others have no known cause. The sample records more than 40,000 clones, 91% of which are singletons. The ten largest account for around 8.1% of the sample. Sequenced here: CD8+ T cells from peripheral blood mononuclear cells, sampled after pregnancy. These TCRs come from a female donor with multiple sclerosis, enrolled in a pregnancy study.

Written as DNA, the CDR3 is TGTGCCAGTAGTATGGGGATCGGGGAAGTCCGCAATGAGCAGTTCTTC. Protein product: CASSMGIGEVRNEQFF. The V call is TRBV19, the J call TRBJ2-1, with D perhaps matching TRBD2 (5 bases). The V and J ends lost 3 bases and 6 bases respectively, with 18 bases between them. This CDR3 has 16 residues. CDR1 is LNHDA and CDR2 is SQIVND in the germline V gene (reference sequence).

The chain joins TRBV6-5 to TRBJ2-7; 8 bases line up with TRBD1. Germline V gives CDR1 MNHEY, CDR2 SVGAGI. The ends lost 6 bases at V and 9 bases at J; junction bases unmatched: 10. The CDR3 extends over 13 amino acids. CDR3 region: CASRSGQGLWQYF. The DNA for the CDR3 is TGTGCCAGCAGATCCGGACAGGGCCTATGGCAGTACTTC.

This chain links TRBV7-9 with TRBJ2-5, with 7 bases that match TRBD1. Germline V CDR1 and CDR2: SEHNR, FQNEAQ (reference sequence). The CDR3 is 13 amino acids. Trimming cost V 9 bases and J 5 bases; bases outside gene matches: 9. CDR3 DNA: TGTGCCAGTGTCACAGGGGTTGGGGAGACCCAGTACTTC. Translating it yields CASVTGVGETQYF.

This clone was seen just once. The chain is built from TRBV5-1 and TRBJ1-2, with D perhaps TRBD1 (6 bases). CDR3 length: 14 amino acids. Looked up from germline, CDR1 is SGHRS and CDR2 is YFSETQ. V gave up 5 bases and J gave up 2 bases, with 13 bases separating them. The CDR3 loop reads CASSYDTGNYGYTF. The DNA of the CDR3 is TGCGCCAGCAGTTATGACACAGGGAACTATGGCTACACCTTC. Filled out from reference TRBV5-1 and TRBJ1-2, the complete variable domain reads KAGVTQTPRYLIKTRGQQVTLSCSPISGHRSVSWYQQTPGQGLQFLFEYFSETQRNKGNFPGRFSGRQFSNSRSEMNVSTLELGDSALYLCASSYDTGNYGYTFGSGTRLTVV.

This sequence joins TRBV5-1 and TRBJ1-1, with no clear D. The germline gives CDR1 SGHRS, CDR2 YFSETQ. V lost 2 bases and J lost 1, with 15 bases in between. The CDR3 is made up of 16 amino acids. The CDR3 loop reads CASSLIEGRGNTEAFF. CDR3 DNA: TGCGCCAGCAGCTTAATAGAAGGGAGAGGGAACACTGAAGCTTTCTTT.

This sequence joins TRBV10-3 and TRBJ1-1; D is ambiguous. Per the germline V gene, CDR1 is ENHRY and CDR2 is SYGVKD. The germline V and J ends were trimmed by 8 bases and 8 bases, with 15 bases remaining between them. The CDR3 covers 12 residues. The CDR3, as DNA: TGTGCCATCGCTGTTGGCCCACAGGAAGCTTTCTTT. Its protein is CAIAVGPQEAFF.

Only one count was recorded for this clone. Other DNA sequences in this sample translate to the same CDR3. This chain links TRBV15 with TRBJ2-6; TRBD1 agrees at 9 bases. This CDR3 region has 16 residues. Trimming cost V 3 bases and J 0 bases; bases outside gene matches: 0. Germline lookup yields CDR1 LNHNV and CDR2 YYDKDF (reference sequence). The CDR3 loop reads CATSRDRGSGANVLTF. The DNA for the CDR3 is TGTGCCACCAGCAGGGACAGGGGCTCTGGGGCCAACGTCCTGACTTTC.

The rearrangement uses TRBV6-5 and TRBJ2-1; D is perhaps TRBD2 (5 bases). Germline loops: CDR1 MNHEY, CDR2 SVGAGI. This CDR3 region has 16 residues. Trimming removed 2 bases from V and 4 bases from J, with 15 bases in between. CDR3 coding DNA: TGTGCCAGCAGTTACACCCGATTACGGGATTACAATGAGCAGTTCTTC. It is translated as CASSYTRLRDYNEQFF.

The chain is built from TRBV19 and TRBJ2-7; the match to TRBD1 covers 7 bases. The germline gives CDR1 LNHDA, CDR2 SQIVND (reference sequence). Losses at the gene ends were 1 base for V and 7 bases for J; bases not matched to a gene: 7. This CDR3 has 14 residues. The CDR3 spells CASSIGGQSLEQYF. CDR3 nucleotides: TGTGCCAGTAGTATAGGGGGACAGTCCCTGGAGCAGTACTTC.

The chain carries TRBV4-3 and TRBJ1-2; maybe TRBD1 (5 bases). V dropped 2 bases and J dropped 0 bases, with 16 bases sitting between them. Germline CDR1 LGHNA, CDR2 YSLEER. This CDR3 spans 17 amino acids. CDR3 sequence (DNA): TGCGCCAGCAGCCAATTTTTCACAGGCGAATCTAACTATGGCTACACCTTC. It codes for CASSQFFTGESNYGYTF.

This chain's CDR3 is CASSQDISGGLNTEAFF. CDR3 bases: TGCGCCAGCAGCCAAGACATCTCCGGGGGACTGAACACTGAAGCTTTCTTT. This sequence joins TRBV4-1 and TRBJ1-1, with D maybe TRBD1 (5 bases). V was clipped by 0 bases and J by 0 bases, with 14 bases between them. The length of the CDR3 is 17 residues. CDR1 is MGHRA, CDR2 YSYEKL, per germline.

The chain uses TRBV19 and TRBJ2-1, with D possibly TRBD1 on 6 matching bases. The CDR3 contains 14 residues. V lost 2 bases and J lost 8, with 13 bases in between. CDR1 is LNHDA and CDR2 is SQIVND in the germline V gene (reference sequence). CDR3 nucleotide sequence: TGTGCCAGTAGTATAAGTCAGGGGTGGGATGAGCAGTTCTTC. This encodes CASSISQGWDEQFF.

This chain connects TRBV7-9 to TRBJ1-5; weak D call: TRBD1 (6 bases). Germline V lookup: CDR1 SEHNR, CDR2 FQNEAQ (reference sequence). V dropped 1 base and J dropped 7 bases, with 8 bases sitting between them. This CDR3 region has 13 residues. DNA of the CDR3: TGTGCCAGCAGCTTAGGGGGGCAACAGCCCCAGCATTTT. The encoded protein is CASSLGGQQPQHF.

The V gene is TRBV30, the J gene TRBJ1-1; no clear D. Germline values: CDR1 GTSNPN, CDR2 SVGIG (reference sequence). V lost 0 bases and J 5 bases, leaving 7 bases between the germline ends. The CDR3 spans 12 residues. The DNA of the CDR3 is TGTGCCTGGAGTGTGGGCCAAACTGAAGCTTTCTTT. Amino acid sequence: CAWSVGQTEAFF. Filled out from reference TRBV30 and TRBJ1-1, the complete variable domain reads SQTIHQWPATLVQPVGSPLSLECTVEGTSNPNLYWYRQAAGRGLQLLFYSVGIGQISSEVPQNLSASRPQDRQFILSSKKLLLSDSGFYLCAWSVGQTEAFFGQGTRLTVV.

CDR3 DNA: TGTGCCAGCAGCTCTAGCCCAGGGGGTACCTACGAGCAGTACTTC. Protein sequence: CASSSSPGGTYEQYF. V and J are TRBV6-5 and TRBJ2-7, with 7 bases lining up with TRBD1. This CDR3 region has 15 residues. Germline values: CDR1 MNHEY, CDR2 SVGAGI. Trimming at V came to 6 bases and at J to 2 bases, leaving 10 bases not matched to a gene.

The chain has TRBV13 and TRBJ2-7; 9 nucleotides agree with TRBD1. V was pared by 3 bases and J by 2 bases, with 5 bases of the junction left unmatched. The CDR3 contains 15 residues. Germline values: CDR1 PRHDT, CDR2 FYEKMQ (reference sequence). The CDR3 DNA reads TGTGCCAGCAGCTTTGACGACAGGGGGACCTACGAGCAGTACTTC. Translated, it gives CASSFDDRGTYEQYF.

The sample holds one count of this clone. The chain carries TRBV11-2 and TRBJ2-7; maybe TRBD2 (6 bases). The V gene lost 0 bases and the J gene lost 5 bases, with 11 bases spanning the gap. CDR1 is SGHAT and CDR2 is FQNNGV in the germline V gene. CDR3 length: 14 residues. CDR3 in DNA: TGTGCCAGCAGCTTAGAAGGGCGGGGCGACGAGCAGTACTTC. Protein sequence: CASSLEGRGDEQYF.

This clone has more than one count but fewer than ten. The chain links TRBV29-1 to TRBJ1-1; TRBD1 might be the D (5 bases). Trimming left V 7 bases short and J 0 bases short, with 6 bases between. Germline assignment: CDR1 SQVTM and CDR2 ANQGSEA. The CDR3 runs 11 residues. The CDR3 coding sequence is TGCAGCGGGGGCCTGAACACTGAAGCTTTCTTT. As protein: CSGGLNTEAFF.

The chain uses TRBV9 and TRBJ1-5, with D possibly TRBD1 on 5 matching bases. V was pared by 2 bases and J by 3 bases, with 12 bases between. This CDR3 has 15 residues. The germline V gene encodes CDR1 SGDLS and CDR2 YYNGEE. In nucleotides, the CDR3 is TGTGCCAGCAGCGTCGGGACGGGGGACAATCAGCCCCAGCATTTT. This gives the protein CASSVGTGDNQPQHF.

Written as DNA, the CDR3 is TGCGCCAGCAGCCAAGAAGGTTCGGAAAGCGGGAGATTATTCTTC. Its translation is CASSQEGSESGRLFF. This rearrangement joins TRBV4-1 to TRBJ2-1; 8 bases are shared with TRBD2. CDR1 and CDR2 from the germline V gene are MGHRA and YSYEKL. CDR3 length equals 15 residues. The trim removed 0 bases at V and 16 bases at J, leaving 14 bases unmatched.

V and J are TRBV30 and TRBJ2-7; D ambiguous. The CDR3 is 12 residues long. Between the trimmed V and J ends, which lost 3 bases and 0 bases, there was a span of 6 bases. The germline CDR1 and CDR2 sequences are GTSNPN and SVGIG (reference sequence). The CDR3 reads CAWSRSSYEQYF. The CDR3 DNA follows: TGTGCCTGGAGCAGAAGCTCCTACGAGCAGTACTTC.

The gene calls are TRBV30 and TRBJ1-4; TRBD1 matches 7 bases. V lost 2 bases and J lost 3; bases outside the gene matches: 3. Germline V gene lookup returns CDR1 GTSNPN and CDR2 SVGIG (reference sequence). This CDR3 is 14 amino acids long. The CDR3 is CAWSTGVANEKLFF. The CDR3 region has the DNA TGTGCCTGGAGTACAGGGGTGGCTAATGAAAAACTGTTTTTT.